A single sample gave rise to the 21 T cell receptor beta chains below, sequenced in a study of early T cells in non-severe SARS-CoV-2 infection. Using its own MiXCR run on the 5' RACE reads, TCRdb lists one record per CDR3 protein. The sample has roughly 120,000 distinct CDR3 sequences; around 13% are singletons. Sequences were derived from whole blood, sampled at baseline. These TCRs come from an adult who was a healthcare worker with PCR-confirmed SARS-CoV-2 infection or an uninfected control (not recorded which).

This clonotype was observed a handful of times. The V gene is TRBV9, the J gene TRBJ2-3; no firm D call. Trimming pared 4 bases from V and 7 bases from J, leaving 16 bases between. Per the germline V gene, CDR1 is SGDLS and CDR2 is YYNGEE. The CDR3 sequence is 14 residues long. The CDR3: CASSPSLIRYTQYF. The CDR3 DNA reads TGTGCCAGCAGCCCCAGTCTCATACGGTATACGCAGTATTTT.

About this clonotype itself: A read error may produce the germline difference seen at one junction end. The chain uses TRBV7-7 and TRBJ2-1; tentatively, D is TRBD1 (6 bases). The CDR3 has 13 residues. In germline, CDR1 is SSHAT, CDR2 FNYEAQ (reference sequence). The CDR3 DNA reads as TGTGCTAGCAGCTTAGGACAGTACAATGAGCAGTTCTTC. Encoded protein: CASSLGQYNEQFF.

This clonotype was observed many times. This chain connects TRBV19 to TRBJ2-3; 10 bases align to TRBD2. The trim removed 5 bases at V and 1 base at J, leaving 9 bases unmatched. Germline V gene sequence: CDR1 LNHDA, CDR2 SQIVND (reference sequence). The CDR3 runs 17 residues. CDR3 loop: CASSLSGGASGTDTQYF. The CDR3 nucleotides read TGTGCCAGTAGTTTGAGCGGGGGGGCCTCGGGCACAGATACGCAGTATTTT. The complete variable domain, with remaining parts taken from reference TRBV19 and TRBJ2-3, reads DGGITQSPKYLFRKEGQNVTLSCEQNLNHDAMYWYRQDPGQGLRLIYYSQIVNDFQKGDIAEGYSVSREKKESFPLTVTSAQKNPTAFYLCASSLSGGASGTDTQYFGPGTRLTVL.

The V gene is TRBV28, the J gene TRBJ2-7; the D gene is possibly TRBD1 (5 bases). In germline, CDR1 is MDHEN, CDR2 SYDVKM. V gave up 2 bases and J gave up 2 bases, with 10 bases separating them. The CDR3 is 14 residues long. The DNA for the CDR3 is TGTGCCAGCAGTTTAAGGCAGGGCGCCTACGAGCAGTACTTC. Translation gives CASSLRQGAYEQYF.

The chain combines TRBV11-1 with TRBJ2-3; D is unresolved. V lost 1 base and J 11 bases, leaving 7 bases between the germline ends. This CDR3 region has 11 residues. Germline V gene data show CDR1 as SGHAT and CDR2 as FQDESV (reference sequence). CDR3 residues: CASSLGTLQYF. The DNA for the CDR3 is TGTGCCAGCAGCTTAGGGACGCTGCAGTATTTT.

This chain connects TRBV29-1 to TRBJ1-2; D is perhaps TRBD1 (6 bases). Germline V gene sequence: CDR1 SQVTM, CDR2 ANQGSEA. Trimming stripped 7 bases from V and 10 bases from J, with 19 bases between. CDR3 size: 12 residues. The CDR3 sequence: CSADRGGHDYTF. DNA for the CDR3: TGCAGCGCCGACCGGGGGGGGCATGACTACACCTTC.

This chain joins TRBV20-1 and TRBJ1-2; maybe TRBD1 (5 bases). V lost 5 bases, J lost 3 bases, and 19 bases lay in between. The length of the CDR3 is 15 residues. From germline, CDR1 is DFQATT and CDR2 SNEGSKA (reference sequence). The CDR3 nucleotides are TGCAGTGCTCTTTACCCAGGGAGCCCTCACTATGGCTACACCTTC. Protein sequence: CSALYPGSPHYGYTF.

The rearrangement links TRBV20-1 to TRBJ2-5; the D call may be TRBD1 or TRBD2 (5 bases each). Trimming took 5 bases from V and 0 from J, leaving 16 bases between them. The CDR3 has 15 amino acids. The germline gives CDR1 DFQATT, CDR2 SNEGSKA (reference sequence). The CDR3 bases are TGCAGTGCTCAGGCAGGGAGCGCGTACCAAGAGACCCAGTACTTC. It specifies CSAQAGSAYQETQYF.

This clonotype was counted between two and nine times. V and J are TRBV15 and TRBJ2-5; TRBD2 agrees at 11 bases. J lost 1 base, V lost 3 bases, and 4 bases had no gene match. Looked up from germline, CDR1 is LNHNV and CDR2 is YYDKDF (reference sequence). This CDR3 contains 16 residues. For the CDR3, the DNA is TGTGCCACCAGCAGGGGGACTAGCGGACTCCAAGAGACCCAGTACTTC. Protein sequence: CATSRGTSGLQETQYF.

There are a few counts of this clonotype. This sequence joins TRBV20-1 and TRBJ2-7, with 7 nucleotides matching TRBD2. Germline CDR1 is DFQATT and CDR2 is SNEGSKA (reference sequence). V lost 5 bases, J lost 0 bases, and 7 bases stayed unmatched. The CDR3 is 14 amino acids. CDR3 sequence reads: CSALYGGVSYEQYF. The CDR3 nucleotides are TGCAGTGCTCTTTATGGGGGGGTCTCCTACGAGCAGTACTTC.

CDR3 sequence reads: CASALILGQLMNTEAFF. For the CDR3, the DNA is TGTGCTAGTGCCCTCATCCTCGGACAGCTCATGAACACTGAAGCTTTCTTT. The rearrangement joins TRBV12-5 to TRBJ1-1, with D possibly TRBD1 on 6 matching bases. Germline V lookup: CDR1 LGHNT, CDR2 FRNRAP. There are 17 residues in the CDR3. Trimming left V 7 bases short and J 0 bases short, with 21 bases between.

This clonotype has at least ten counts. The chain links TRBV9 to TRBJ1-2; TRBD1 might be the D (5 bases). CDR3 length: 14 amino acids. V lost 0 bases, J lost 2 bases, and 8 bases lay in between. CDR1 is SGDLS, CDR2 YYNGEE, per germline. This CDR3 is CASSVDPGNYGYTF. The DNA of the CDR3 is TGTGCCAGCAGCGTAGATCCAGGGAACTATGGCTACACCTTC.

The chain employs TRBV30 and TRBJ2-7; D gene uncertain. CDR1 is GTSNPN, CDR2 SVGIG, per germline (reference sequence). Trimming shortened V by 1 base and J by 6 bases, and 16 bases separated the two germline ends. The CDR3 totals 14 residues. DNA for the CDR3: TGTGCCTGGAGTGCCCTGACCGCTTCGACCGAGCAGTACTTC. Its protein is CAWSALTASTEQYF.

This clonotype was picked up a small number of times. The chain is built from TRBV28 and TRBJ2-4; TRBD1 is a possible D gene (5 bases). V was cut by 2 bases and J by 3 bases, with 14 bases left in between. Germline values: CDR1 MDHEN, CDR2 SYDVKM. This CDR3 spans 16 amino acids. CDR3 region: CASSLPESRVKNIQYF. The CDR3 bases are TGTGCCAGCAGTTTACCCGAGAGCAGGGTCAAAAACATTCAGTACTTC.

In its sample, this clonotype was seen a few times. The chain joins TRBV2 to TRBJ2-5, with a weak D call TRBD1 (5 bases). Germline V gives CDR1 SNHLY, CDR2 FYNNEI. This CDR3 region has 13 residues. V lost 7 bases and J lost 3, with 12 bases in between. In DNA, the CDR3 is TGTGCCAGCACTAAGTTCAGGGAAGAGACCCAGTACTTC. Protein sequence: CASTKFREETQYF. The full variable domain, its missing parts supplied by reference TRBV2 and TRBJ2-5, is EPEVTQTPSHQVTQMGQEVILRCVPISNHLYFYWYRQILGQKVEFLVSFYNNEISEKSEIFDDQFSVERPDGSNFTLKIRSTKLEDSAMYFCASTKFREETQYFGPGTRLLVL.

The chain uses TRBV28 and TRBJ1-5, with unresolved D. This CDR3 contains 15 residues. Trimming took off 2 bases at V and 2 bases at J, with 10 bases between the two ends. Germline V lookup: CDR1 MDHEN, CDR2 SYDVKM. CDR3 DNA: TGTGCCAGCAGTTTAGCCACGGAGGGCAATCAGCCCCAGCATTTT. As protein: CASSLATEGNQPQHF.

This clonotype was picked up a small number of times. The CDR3 loop reads CSALERGPGNQPQHF. The CDR3 region has the DNA TGCAGTGCTTTAGAGCGGGGGCCGGGCAATCAGCCCCAGCATTTT. This sequence joins TRBV20-1 and TRBJ1-5; the D gene is possibly TRBD1 (6 bases). There are 15 residues in the CDR3. V gave up 5 bases and J gave up 2 bases, with 16 bases separating them. Germline V gene data show CDR1 as DFQATT and CDR2 as SNEGSKA (reference sequence).

This chain uses TRBV7-6 with TRBJ2-5; possibly TRBD1 for D (5 bases). The length of the CDR3 is 15 residues. Trimming left V 3 bases short and J 2 bases short, with 13 bases between. Germline-derived CDR1 and CDR2 are SGHVS and FNYEAQ. CDR3 residues: CASSFPPDSQETQYF. Here the CDR3 DNA reads TGTGCCAGCAGCTTCCCCCCTGACAGTCAAGAGACCCAGTACTTC.

This clonotype appeared many times. The chain links TRBV5-8 to TRBJ1-1; D is undetermined. The CDR3 runs 16 residues. Germline values: CDR1 SGHTS, CDR2 YDEGEE. The ends were cut back, 3 bases at V and 3 bases at J, with 18 bases in the middle. The CDR3 loop reads CASSSQREGWDTEAFF. CDR3 nucleotide sequence: TGTGCCAGCAGCTCCCAAAGGGAGGGCTGGGACACTGAAGCTTTCTTT.

The table lists this clonotype with a few counts. The chain carries TRBV30 and TRBJ2-7, with D possibly being TRBD1 or TRBD2 (5 bases each). Germline V gene sequence: CDR1 GTSNPN, CDR2 SVGIG (reference sequence). This CDR3 has 14 amino acids. The V end was cut by 5 bases, the J end by 2 bases, with 16 bases between. The CDR3 bases are TGTGCCTGGGATACCGGGACCTCCGCCTACGAGCAGTACTTC. Translating it yields CAWDTGTSAYEQYF.

V gene TRBV12-3 or TRBV12-4 combines with J gene TRBJ2-1; D remains unclear. Trimming pared 6 bases from V and 5 bases from J, leaving 8 bases between. The CDR3 extends over 12 amino acids. The CDR3 nucleotides read TGTGCCAGCAGCCCAGGCCACAATGAGCAGTTCTTC. Amino acids: CASSPGHNEQFF.